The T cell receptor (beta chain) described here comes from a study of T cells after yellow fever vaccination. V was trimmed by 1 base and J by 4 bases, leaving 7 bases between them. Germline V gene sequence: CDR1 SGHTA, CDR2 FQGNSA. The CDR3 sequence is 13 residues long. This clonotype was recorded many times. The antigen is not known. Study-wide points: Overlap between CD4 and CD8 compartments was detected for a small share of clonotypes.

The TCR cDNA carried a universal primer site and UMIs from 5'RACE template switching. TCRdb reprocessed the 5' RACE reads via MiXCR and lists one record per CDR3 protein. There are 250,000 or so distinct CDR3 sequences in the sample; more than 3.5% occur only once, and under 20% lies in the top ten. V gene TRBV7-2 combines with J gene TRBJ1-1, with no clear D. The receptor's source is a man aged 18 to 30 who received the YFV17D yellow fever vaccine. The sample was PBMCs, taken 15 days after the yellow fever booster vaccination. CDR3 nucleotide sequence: TGTGCCAGCAGCTTAGTCCCAGGCACTGAAGCTTTCTTT. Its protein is CASSLVPGTEAFF.